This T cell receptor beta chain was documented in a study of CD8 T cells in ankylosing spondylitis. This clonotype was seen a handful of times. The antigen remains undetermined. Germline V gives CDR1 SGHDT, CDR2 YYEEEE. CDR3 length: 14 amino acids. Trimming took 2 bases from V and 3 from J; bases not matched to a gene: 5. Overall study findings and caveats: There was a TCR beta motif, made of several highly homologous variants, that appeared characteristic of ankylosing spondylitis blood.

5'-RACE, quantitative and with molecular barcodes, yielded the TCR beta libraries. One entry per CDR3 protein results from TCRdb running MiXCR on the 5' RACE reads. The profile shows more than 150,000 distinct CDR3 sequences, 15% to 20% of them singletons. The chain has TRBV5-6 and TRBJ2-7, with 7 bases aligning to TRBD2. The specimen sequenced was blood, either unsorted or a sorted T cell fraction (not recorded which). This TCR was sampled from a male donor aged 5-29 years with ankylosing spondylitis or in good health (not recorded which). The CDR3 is CASSLMGGDYEQYV. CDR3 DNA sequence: TGTGCCAGCAGCTTAATGGGAGGGGACTACGAGCAGTACGTC.